This is a list of T cell receptor beta chains from one sample in a study of T cell clones after liver transplantation. Clones were sequenced by immunoSEQ multiplex PCR, and TCRdb holds only the in-frame ones, with some missing. This table has 70,000 to 95,000 clones, approximately 87% appearing once. The input for sequencing was CD4+ T cells from blood, taken at the 22-month timepoint. These receptors came from a human patient who received a liver transplant. Part of the T cell pool may stem from the graft donor. CDR3s include the opening cysteine and the closing phenylalanine or tryptophan. D genes are given only for firm matches. A row's size may be missing; if present it is once, few, many or a size class.

J gene: TRBJ2-3
V gene: TRBV5-1
D gene: .
clone size: .
CDR3 DNA: TGCGCCAGCAGCTTGGGGGGCCCGGAGGGTACGCAGTATTTT
CDR3 protein: CASSLGGPEGTQYF

J gene: TRBJ2-2
V gene: TRBV28
D gene: .
clone size: .
CDR3 DNA: TGTGCCAGCAGTTTAAGATCGGCGGCCGGGGAGCTGTTTTTT
CDR3 protein: CASSLRSAAGELFF

J gene: TRBJ2-6
V gene: TRBV5-1
D gene: .
clone size: .
CDR3 DNA: TGCGCCAGCAGCCCCCAGCGCTCTGGGGCCAACGTCCTGACTTTC
CDR3 protein: CASSPQRSGANVLTF

J gene: TRBJ1-1
V gene: TRBV2
D gene: .
clone size: once
CDR3 DNA: TGTGCCAGCAGAGCTGGACAGACCTTTGATTACACTGAAGCTTTCTTT
CDR3 protein: CASRAGQTFDYTEAFF

J gene: TRBJ1-1
V gene: TRBV7-9
D gene: .
clone size: .
CDR3 DNA: TGTGCCAGCAGCACAGGAAGACGGTTCACTGAAGCTTTCTTT
CDR3 protein: CASSTGRRFTEAFF

J gene: TRBJ2-3
V gene: TRBV4-3
D gene: TRBD2
clone size: .
CDR3 DNA: TGCGCCAGCAGCCAAGACTCTTTGACTAGCGGGAGGCAAGATACGCAGTATTTT
CDR3 protein: CASSQDSLTSGRQDTQYF

J gene: TRBJ2-5
V gene: TRBV6-6
D gene: TRBD1
clone size: .
CDR3 DNA: TGTGCCAGCAGTTCAGGACAGGGCAAGACCCAGTACTTC
CDR3 protein: CASSSGQGKTQYF

J gene: TRBJ2-5
V gene: TRBV28
D gene: .
clone size: .
CDR3 DNA: TGTGCCAGCAGTGCGACAGGAGCGTACCAAGAGACCCAGTACTTC
CDR3 protein: CASSATGAYQETQYF

J gene: TRBJ2-3
V gene: TRBV29-1
D gene: TRBD2
clone size: .
CDR3 DNA: TGCAGCGTTGATGCTAGCGGGATCGGCACAGATACGCAGTATTTT
CDR3 protein: CSVDASGIGTDTQYF

J gene: TRBJ2-7
V gene: TRBV28
D gene: .
clone size: .
CDR3 DNA: TGTGCCAGCAGTTTAGGGGGTAACCATCTCTACGAGCAGTACTTC
CDR3 protein: CASSLGGNHLYEQYF

J gene: TRBJ2-1
V gene: TRBV9
D gene: .
clone size: once
CDR3 DNA: TGTGCCAGCAGCGTACAGGGCTTTTCCTACAATGAGCAGTTCTTC
CDR3 protein: CASSVQGFSYNEQFF

J gene: TRBJ1-2
V gene: TRBV28
D gene: .
clone size: .
CDR3 DNA: TGTGCCAGCAGTTTACACAGGGCCAACTATGGCTACACCTTC
CDR3 protein: CASSLHRANYGYTF

J gene: TRBJ1-4
V gene: TRBV4-3
D gene: .
clone size: once
CDR3 DNA: TGCGCCAGCAGCCCCCGGGGGGGAGGGATTGGTGAAAAACTGTTTTTT
CDR3 protein: CASSPRGGGIGEKLFF

J gene: TRBJ2-7
V gene: TRBV7-8
D gene: TRBD1
clone size: .
CDR3 DNA: TGTGCCAGCAGCTCGGACAGGCAACTCTACGAGCAGTACTTC
CDR3 protein: CASSSDRQLYEQYF

J gene: TRBJ2-3
V gene: TRBV5-4
D gene: .
clone size: .
CDR3 DNA: TGTGCCAGCAGCCCCCGAACGGAACGCACAGATACGCAGTATTTT
CDR3 protein: CASSPRTERTDTQYF

J gene: TRBJ2-5
V gene: TRBV27
D gene: .
clone size: .
CDR3 DNA: TGTGCCAGTTCAACTATCGGACCGCATCAAGAGACCCAGTACTTC
CDR3 protein: CASSTIGPHQETQYF

J gene: TRBJ1-5
V gene: TRBV9
D gene: TRBD1
clone size: .
CDR3 DNA: TGTGCCAGCAGCGGAGGGACAGGGCTTCAGCCCCAGCATTTT
CDR3 protein: CASSGGTGLQPQHF

J gene: TRBJ1-1
V gene: TRBV9
D gene: .
clone size: .
CDR3 DNA: TGTGCCAGCAGCGTAGTGGCAGGTGGCACTGAAGCTTTCTTT
CDR3 protein: CASSVVAGGTEAFF

J gene: TRBJ2-1
V gene: TRBV9
D gene: .
clone size: .
CDR3 DNA: TGTGCCAGCAGCCAGAGGGGGGCGGGTGAGCAGTTCTTC
CDR3 protein: CASSQRGAGEQFF

J gene: TRBJ1-1
V gene: TRBV4-1
D gene: TRBD1
clone size: .
CDR3 DNA: TGCGCCAGCAGCCAAGAGACAGGGGCCAGGGACACTGAAGCTTTCTTT
CDR3 protein: CASSQETGARDTEAFF

J gene: TRBJ1-5
V gene: TRBV7-8
D gene: .
clone size: few
CDR3 DNA: TGTGCCAGCAGTCGCGGAAACAGGGAAGGTCAGCCCCAGCATTTT
CDR3 protein: CASSRGNREGQPQHF

J gene: TRBJ2-1
V gene: TRBV6-4
D gene: TRBD2
clone size: .
CDR3 DNA: TGTGCCAGAACCAGGACTAGCGGGCCTTACAATGAGCAGTTCTTC
CDR3 protein: CARTRTSGPYNEQFF

J gene: TRBJ2-3
V gene: TRBV2
D gene: .
clone size: .
CDR3 DNA: TGTGCCAGCAGTGTTGGCGATACGCAGTATTTT
CDR3 protein: CASSVGDTQYF

J gene: TRBJ2-7
V gene: TRBV6-5
D gene: .
clone size: .
CDR3 DNA: TGTGCCAGCAGTTACCGCGGCGGAAAGAGCTCCTACGAGCAGTACTTC
CDR3 protein: CASSYRGGKSSYEQYF

J gene: TRBJ2-1
V gene: TRBV6-1
D gene: TRBD2
clone size: .
CDR3 DNA: TGTGCCAGCAGCCTTAGCGGGAGTTACAATGAGCAGTTCTTC
CDR3 protein: CASSLSGSYNEQFF

J gene: TRBJ1-1
V gene: TRBV28
D gene: .
clone size: .
CDR3 DNA: TGTGCCAGCAGTTCCAGATCCCGGTTAGCTTTCTTT
CDR3 protein: CASSSRSRLAFF

J gene: TRBJ2-1
V gene: TRBV11-2
D gene: .
clone size: .
CDR3 DNA: TGTGCCAGCAGCTTCCGGGGCAGCGGAGCCAACAATGAGCAGTTCTTC
CDR3 protein: CASSFRGSGANNEQFF

J gene: TRBJ1-1
V gene: TRBV5-1
D gene: .
clone size: .
CDR3 DNA: TGCGCCAGCAGCTTAACCAGGAACACTGAAGCTTTCTTT
CDR3 protein: CASSLTRNTEAFF

J gene: TRBJ2-1
V gene: TRBV7-3
D gene: .
clone size: .
CDR3 DNA: TGTGCCAGCAGCCCCCAAGGCAGGGGGACTTACAATGAGCAGTTCTTC
CDR3 protein: CASSPQGRGTYNEQFF

J gene: TRBJ2-1
V gene: TRBV5-6
D gene: TRBD2
clone size: .
CDR3 DNA: TGTGCCAGCAGCTTCCGGCTAGCGGGAGGTAGGAATGAGCAGTTCTTC
CDR3 protein: CASSFRLAGGRNEQFF

J gene: TRBJ1-6
V gene: TRBV7-3
D gene: .
clone size: .
CDR3 DNA: TGTGCCAGCAGCACACGGATTCAGGGTCACGGGTCCTATAATTCACCCCTCCACTTT
CDR3 protein: CASSTRIQGHGSYNSPLHF

J gene: TRBJ2-1
V gene: TRBV5-4
D gene: .
clone size: .
CDR3 DNA: TGTGCCAGCAGCTTGGACAATGAGCAGTTCTTC
CDR3 protein: CASSLDNEQFF

J gene: TRBJ1-5
V gene: TRBV7-2
D gene: TRBD1
clone size: .
CDR3 DNA: TGTGCCAGCTCAGGGACAGGGAACGATCAGCCCCAGCATTTT
CDR3 protein: CASSGTGNDQPQHF

J gene: TRBJ1-2
V gene: TRBV5-4
D gene: .
clone size: .
CDR3 DNA: TGTGCCAGCAGCCGGGAGGGAGGCCGCTATGGCTACACCTTC
CDR3 protein: CASSREGGRYGYTF

J gene: TRBJ1-5
V gene: TRBV5-8
D gene: .
clone size: .
CDR3 DNA: TGTGCCAGCAACCCCTTTTCCAGGGGCAATCAGCCCCAGCATTTT
CDR3 protein: CASNPFSRGNQPQHF

J gene: TRBJ1-2
V gene: TRBV6-1
D gene: TRBD1
clone size: once
CDR3 DNA: TGTGCCAGCAGTTTGAGACAGGGAGCTAACTATGGCTACACCTTC
CDR3 protein: CASSLRQGANYGYTF